A selection of T cell receptor beta chains follows, all from one sample in a study of blood T cell repertoires in COVID-19. The method was immunoSEQ multiplex PCR; TCRdb's version includes in-frame clones alone and lacks a portion of them. The sample consists of some 180,000 clones, roughly four fifths of them appearing once. The specimen sequenced was peripheral blood. These receptors came from a woman in her forties with COVID-19, enrolled during active disease. CDR3s include the opening cysteine and the closing phenylalanine or tryptophan. The D gene is left open where the match is weak. Size tells how often a clone was seen (once, few, many) or the class of an expanded clone, and some rows leave it out.

>-|TRBJ1-4|TRBV5-6|-
CASIRQGTGEKLFF
TGTGCCAGCATTCGGCAGGGCACCGGTGAAAAACTGTTTTTT
>-|TRBJ2-3|TRBV24-1|-
CATSEWGRTDTQYF
TGTGCCACCAGTGAATGGGGGCGCACAGATACGCAGTATTTT
>many|TRBJ1-4|TRBV28|TRBD1
CASSGWTGGTEKLFF
TGTGCCAGCAGTGGATGGACAGGGGGAACTGAAAAACTGTTTTTT
>few|TRBJ2-5|TRBV7-3|TRBD1
CASSRQGAETQYF
TGTGCCAGCAGCAGACAGGGGGCAGAGACCCAGTACTTC
>-|TRBJ1-2|TRBV19|TRBD1
CASSDRAGTGGNYGYTF
TGTGCCAGTAGCGATAGAGCCGGGACAGGGGGCAACTATGGCTACACCTTC
>-|TRBJ1-4|TRBV3-1/TRBV3-2|-
CASSVAEKLFF
TGTGCCAGCAGCGTAGCTGAAAAACTGTTTTTT
>few|TRBJ1-6|TRBV16|-
CASSQLPEQGRGTLHF
TGTGCCAGCAGCCAGCTCCCCGAACAGGGAAGAGGAACCCTCCACTTT
>-|TRBJ2-2|TRBV10-1|-
CASSVGAGELFF
TGCGCCAGCAGTGTCGGGGCCGGGGAGCTGTTTTTT
>once|TRBJ2-3|TRBV7-7|TRBD2
CASSSGLAGSTDTQYF
TGTGCTAGCAGCTCGGGACTAGCGGGGAGCACAGATACGCAGTATTTT
>-|TRBJ1-3|TRBV6-2/TRBV6-3|-
CASSHRTRSRNTIYF
TGTGCCAGCAGCCACAGGACCCGCTCACGAAACACCATATATTTT
>-|TRBJ2-1|TRBV19|TRBD2
CASSSGLVPMKQFF
TGTGCCAGTAGTAGCGGACTAGTTCCAATGAAGCAGTTCTTC
>-|TRBJ1-2|TRBV29-1|TRBD1
CSVEERGTGGGYTF
TGCAGCGTTGAAGAAAGGGGGACAGGTGGTGGCTACACCTTC
>few|TRBJ1-3|TRBV6-5|TRBD1
CASSRQGRNTIYF
TGTGCCAGCAGTCGACAGGGCCGAAACACCATATATTTT
>-|TRBJ1-5|TRBV6-5|TRBD1
CASKGTGRNQPQHF
TGTGCCAGCAAAGGGACAGGGCGAAATCAGCCCCAGCATTTT
>-|TRBJ2-7|TRBV9|-
CASSPGTHYEQYF
TGTGCCAGCAGCCCCGGGACTCACTACGAGCAGTACTTC
>few|TRBJ2-2|TRBV6-5|-
CASRLGQSNTGELFF
TGTGCCAGCAGACTCGGACAGAGCAACACCGGGGAGCTGTTTTTT
>-|TRBJ1-5|TRBV25-1|TRBD1
CASRQGNQPQHF
TGTGCCAGCAGACAGGGGAATCAGCCCCAGCATTTT
>-|TRBJ2-1|TRBV3-1/TRBV3-2|-
CASSQRRISVEQFF
TGTGCCAGCAGCCAAAGGCGGATTTCAGTAGAGCAGTTCTTC
>once|TRBJ1-5|TRBV6-6|TRBD1
CASSRGRDQPQHF
TGTGCCAGCAGCAGGGGGCGGGATCAGCCCCAGCATTTT
>few|TRBJ1-5|TRBV7-8|TRBD1
CASSLDPGTGVQPQHF
TGTGCCAGCAGCTTAGATCCCGGGACAGGGGTTCAGCCCCAGCATTTT
>-|TRBJ2-5|TRBV6-1|TRBD1
CASSEDNGQGRFRETQYF
TGTGCCAGCAGTGAAGATAACGGACAGGGGAGGTTTCGGGAGACCCAGTACTTC
>-|TRBJ2-4|TRBV28|TRBD1
CASSQWTGAEGIQYF
TGTGCCAGCAGTCAATGGACAGGGGCGGAGGGCATTCAGTACTTC
>-|TRBJ1-2|TRBV6-6|-
CASGPTYGYTF
TGTGCCAGCGGCCCCACGTATGGCTACACCTTC
>-|TRBJ2-5|TRBV5-1|TRBD2
CASRLAVLGETQYF
TGCGCCTCACGACTAGCGGTCCTGGGAGAGACCCAGTACTTC
>-|TRBJ2-7|TRBV7-9|TRBD1
CASSPGTALYEQYF
TGTGCCAGCTCACCCGGGACAGCACTCTACGAGCAGTACTTC
>once|TRBJ1-1|TRBV6-5|-
CASRAGDTEAFF
TGTGCCAGCAGGGCGGGGGACACTGAAGCTTTCTTT
>-|TRBJ2-1|TRBV18|TRBD1
CASSPRQGAYNEQFF
TGTGCCAGCTCACCCCGACAGGGGGCTTACAATGAGCAGTTCTTC
>-|TRBJ2-6|TRBV27|-
CASSFRSSGANVLTF
TGTGCCAGCAGTTTTCGTAGCTCTGGGGCCAACGTCCTGACTTTC
>once|TRBJ2-1|TRBV27|-
CASSFIGVDEQFF
TGTGCCAGCAGTTTTATAGGGGTCGATGAGCAGTTCTTC
>-|TRBJ2-5|TRBV3-1/TRBV3-2|-
CASSQDLSSENQETQYF
TGTGCCAGCAGCCAAGACTTGTCTAGCGAAAACCAAGAGACCCAGTACTTC
>-|TRBJ2-3|TRBV18|-
CASSRRGQELGGTQYF
TGTGCCAGCTCAAGGCGGGGCCAAGAGCTTGGAGGTACGCAGTATTTT
>-|TRBJ2-5|TRBV3-1/TRBV3-2|TRBD1
CASSQGSPDRVGETQYF
TGTGCCAGCAGCCAAGGGTCCCCCGACAGGGTCGGAGAGACCCAGTACTTC
>-|TRBJ2-7|TRBV7-3|TRBD2
CASSPTGGYAYEQYF
TGTGCCAGCAGCCCCACGGGAGGCTACGCCTACGAGCAGTACTTC
>-|TRBJ1-6|TRBV6-4|-
CASSPGSSYNSPLHF
TGTGCCAGCAGTCCGGGAAGCTCCTATAATTCACCCCTCCACTTT
>-|TRBJ2-7|TRBV19|-
CASRADGGATGHEQYF
TGTGCCAGTAGGGCAGATGGAGGGGCGACGGGTCACGAGCAGTACTTC
>-|TRBJ2-1|TRBV10-1|TRBD2
CASRPSGGDEQFF
TGCGCCAGCCGACCCTCTGGGGGGGATGAGCAGTTCTTC
>few|TRBJ2-7|TRBV6-5|TRBD2
CASSYSGGRGYEQYF
TGTGCCAGCAGTTACTCGGGCGGGAGGGGCTACGAGCAGTACTTC
>-|TRBJ1-2|TRBV28|-
CATMTVNYGYTF
TGTGCCACTATGACAGTGAACTATGGCTACACCTTC
>-|TRBJ2-2|TRBV19|-
CATKRGSATGELFF
TGTGCCACTAAGAGGGGGTCCGCCACCGGGGAGCTGTTTTTT
>-|TRBJ1-3|TRBV29-1|TRBD1
CSVTSLQGDPSGNTIYF
TGCAGCGTTACCTCATTACAGGGGGATCCTTCTGGAAACACCATATATTTT
>-|TRBJ2-5|TRBV5-1|TRBD1
CASSFYRGNQETQYF
TGCGCCAGCAGCTTCTACAGGGGTAACCAAGAGACCCAGTACTTC
>few|TRBJ2-2|TRBV14|TRBD1
CASSLDRGSTGELFF
TGTGCCAGCAGCCTCGACAGGGGTTCCACCGGGGAGCTGTTTTTT
>-|TRBJ2-5|TRBV27|-
CASSRPGETQYF
TGTGCCAGCAGCAGACCCGGGGAGACCCAGTACTTC
>-|TRBJ1-6|TRBV3-1/TRBV3-2|-
CASSRKQGSYNSPLHF
TGTGCCAGCAGCCGAAAGCAGGGCTCCTATAATTCACCCCTCCACTTT
>-|TRBJ2-5|TRBV5-4|TRBD2
CASSQHSGGGETQYF
TGTGCCAGCAGCCAACATAGCGGGGGAGGAGAGACCCAGTACTTC
>-|TRBJ1-5|TRBV18|TRBD1
CASSGDRASVPQHF
TGTGCCAGCTCCGGGGACAGGGCGTCGGTACCCCAGCATTTT
>-|TRBJ2-5|TRBV27|TRBD2
CASKVGPLLAGVTETQYF
TGTGCCAGCAAAGTCGGGCCCCTACTAGCGGGAGTGACGGAGACCCAGTACTTC
>-|TRBJ1-4|TRBV2|TRBD1
CASSLDRGREKLFF
TGTGCCAGCAGCCTGGACAGGGGGCGTGAAAAACTGTTTTTT
>-|TRBJ2-7|TRBV12-2|-
CASRLGLNLYEQYF
TGTGCAAGTCGATTGGGACTAAACCTCTACGAGCAGTACTTC